This passage covers 5 T cell receptor beta chains from one sample sequenced in a study of regulatory T cells in long-lasting Graves disease. HTBI primers from iRepertoire and Arm-PCR of CDR3 regions yielded the TCR beta libraries. TCRdb analysed the multiplex PCR reads with MiXCR anew, one entry per CDR3 protein. The sample lists 420,000 or so distinct CDR3 sequences; roughly 15% were seen once. Time point meaning: newly diagnosed GD, antithyroid drugs for less than 3 months. PBMC RNA served as the TCR library source. These records were also assigned to another study, of T cells in Graves' hyperthyroidism and ophthalmopathy.

The specimen was peripheral blood mononuclear cells (PBMCs), collected at new diagnosis, from a patient treated with antithyroid drugs. These TCRs come from a young woman with Graves disease.

This clonotype was counted at least ten times. The rearrangement uses TRBV28 and TRBJ2-5; D call uncertain. The length of the CDR3 is 16 residues. Germline V gives CDR1 MDHEN, CDR2 SYDVKM. V lost 5 bases to trimming and J lost 9 bases, with 25 bases between them. CDR3 in amino acids: CASSLRGARAFTAQYF. In nucleotides, the CDR3 is TGTGCCAGCAGTCTCCGTGGAGCGCGCGCTTTCACGGCCCAGTACTTC.

On this clonotype itself: The junction shows a germline mismatch at one end, possibly a read error. The chain carries TRBV6-2 or TRBV6-3 and TRBJ2-3, with 7 bases identical to TRBD2. The CDR3 is 17 amino acids. Germline V lookup: CDR1 MNHEY, CDR2 SVGEGT. The CDR3 is CAGSYSGTTPPTDTQYF. CDR3 sequence (DNA): TGTGCCGGCAGTTACTCTGGGACTACGCCTCCCACAGATACGCAGTATTTT.

This clonotype was seen repeatedly, ten times or more. The V and J genes are TRBV10-3 and TRBJ1-6; 9 bases map to TRBD1. The CDR3 is 14 residues long. V lost 1 base, J lost 8 bases, and 0 bases stayed unmatched. The germline gives CDR1 ENHRY, CDR2 SYGVKD. The CDR3 coding sequence is TGTGCCATCAGTGAGTGGGACAGGGATTCACCCCTCCACTTT. This gives the protein CAISEWDRDSPLHF.

This chain links TRBV27 with TRBJ1-3, with 8 positions matching TRBD1. Germline V gives CDR1 MNHEY, CDR2 SMNVEV (reference sequence). V dropped 5 bases and J dropped 0; count of bases not matched to a gene: 6. CDR3 length: 16 amino acids. The CDR3 coding sequence is TGTGCCAGCAGTGTGACAGGGGCCGACTCTGGAAACACCATATATTTT. Its translation: CASSVTGADSGNTIYF.

This clonotype was counted between two and nine times. The J gene is TRBJ1-3, the V gene TRBV4-2; no reliable D call. Germline V gene sequence: CDR1 LGHNA, CDR2 YNFKEQ. This CDR3 has 16 amino acids. Deletions cut 4 bases from V and 4 bases from J, with 17 bases between. Here the CDR3 reads CASSPGDIKAGNTIYF. The CDR3 coding sequence is TGTGCCAGCAGCCCCGGCGATATAAAGGCGGGAAACACCATATATTTT.